This TCR beta chain originates from a study of T cell repertoires in cytomegalovirus infection (dated by TCRdb to between 2019 and 2020). Study-wide context: The peptide stimulations were aimed at well-studied HLA-B-restricted epitopes as well as recently identified HLA-C-restricted CMV epitopes, whose presentation resists viral immunomodulation. Donor HLA type was relevant to the analysis, as public TCR beta signatures indicated carriage of CMV infection together with the matching HLA type.

V is clipped by 2 bases and J by 6 bases, and the sequence between their germline boundaries is 1 base long. Its CDR3 holds 11 amino acids, cysteine through phenylalanine. Only the CDR3 portion is preserved as DNA: 33 bases, with reading frame beginning at the first base. CDR1 and CDR2 (MNHEY, SVGEGT) derive from the germline V gene. On the study overall, not on this receptor specifically: Carriers of CMV infection plus the relevant HLA type were discriminated by the cumulative frequency of public TCR beta family members in the study cohort and in an independent roughly 320-donor cohort. In the ex vivo response, HLA-C-restricted CMV-specific TCR beta clonotypes were dominant, and in two of eight donors the single most frequent clonotype came from this HLA-C-restricted group.

The sample was run on an Illumina HiSeq 1500. In TCRdb, the public reads were trimmed at Q25 with fastp and aligned with MiXCR, with productive beta chains retained. CDR3 protein duplicates are merged, each entry listing the most common genes and DNA. Within this sample are about 770,000 distinct CDR3 sequences, with almost 30% of them counted one time only. Roughly 13% of the sample is taken by the ten largest. The treatment or condition label, read with the paper, signifies: in vitro stimulation with specific CMV peptide epitopes to enrich CMV-specific T cells. In its sample, this clonotype comes out as medium-sized (0.01 to 0.1%). What antigen it recognizes has not been identified. There are no base qualities to consult, and no much larger clone falls within one base.

Sequences were derived from cultured CD8+ T cells from PBMCs, sampled from culture after CMV antigen stimulation. The TCR comes from a human donor in good health (CMV status not recorded). Some clones in this sample may be carry-over from other donors' samples. The chain was built from TRBV6-2 or TRBV6-3 and TRBJ2-2; the D gene lacks a confident call. The base sequence is TGTGCCAGCAGTTACGCCGGGGAGCTGTTTTTT. Its protein is CASSYAGELFF.